The 27 T cell receptor beta chains reported below all come from one sample, sequenced in a study of cytomegalovirus exposure and HLA in healthy donors. PCR was performed using 60 Vbeta and 13 Jbeta primers. TCRdb's copy holds only in-frame clones and misses some; the assay was immunoSEQ multiplex PCR. In the table there are about 130,000 clones, about 80% of which are singletons. Sequenced material: PBMCs. The receptors shown here come from a middle-aged woman in good health and CMV-seronegative.

This chain links TRBV7-8 with TRBJ2-4; TRBD1 is a possible D gene (5 bases). This CDR3 has 13 amino acids. The V and J ends lost 5 bases and 9 bases respectively, with 14 bases between them. Germline loops: CDR1 SGHVS, CDR2 FQNEAQ. The CDR3 nucleotides read TGTGCCAGCAGCGCTCAGGGTGGGCTCATTCAGTACTTC. It yields the protein CASSAQGGLIQYF.

This sequence joins TRBV28 and TRBJ2-3, with D perhaps TRBD2 (6 bases). The V end was cut by 10 bases, the J end by 0 bases, with 17 bases between. The V gene's germline CDR1 is MDHEN and CDR2 SYDVKM. This CDR3 spans 15 amino acids. The DNA of the CDR3 is TGTGCCATCGGACCCGGGAGTACTAGCACAGATACGCAGTATTTT. Protein product: CAIGPGSTSTDTQYF.

The chain recombines TRBV7-2 with TRBJ1-5; 7 positions match TRBD1. This CDR3 spans 15 amino acids. The germline V gene encodes CDR1 SGHTA and CDR2 FQGNSA. The V gene end was trimmed by 4 bases and the J gene end by 0 bases; junction bases not matched to a gene: 3. CDR3 loop: CASSYTGASNQPQHF. The CDR3 region has the DNA TGTGCCAGCAGCTACACAGGGGCTAGCAATCAGCCCCAGCATTTT.

V and J are TRBV5-4 and TRBJ2-6; D is unresolved. CDR3 length equals 16 residues. The V gene's germline CDR1 is SGHNT and CDR2 YYREEE (reference sequence). V lost 0 bases to trimming and J lost 2 bases, with 9 bases between them. In DNA form, the CDR3 reads TGTGCCAGCAGCTTGGCCATGGGCGCTGGGGCCAACGTCCTGACTTTC. Its translation: CASSLAMGAGANVLTF.

This CDR3 reads CASSQVQGAGNTIYF. Written as DNA, the CDR3 is TGCGCCAGCAGCCAAGTACAGGGTGCCGGAAACACCATATATTTT. This sequence joins TRBV4-1 and TRBJ1-3; perhaps TRBD1 as D (6 bases). V was shortened by 1 base and J by 4 bases, with 11 bases between the two germline ends. Looked up from germline, CDR1 is MGHRA and CDR2 is YSYEKL. The CDR3 extends over 15 amino acids.

The chain employs TRBV7-9 and TRBJ2-2, with 7 bases fitting TRBD1. After removal of 6 bases from V and 0 bases from J, the junction contained 7 bases not matched to a gene. The CDR3 has 16 residues. The V gene's germline CDR1 is SEHNR and CDR2 FQNEAQ (reference sequence). CDR3 sequence: CASSHPGQTNTGELFF. The CDR3 DNA reads as TGTGCCAGCAGTCATCCGGGACAGACGAACACCGGGGAGCTGTTTTTT.

V gene TRBV11-3 combines with J gene TRBJ2-1; tentative D call: TRBD1 (5 bases). The CDR3 consists of 15 residues. V was clipped by 2 bases and J by 1 base, with 9 bases between them. Germline CDR1 is SGHNT and CDR2 is YENEEA. This CDR3 is CASSLRSGSYNEQFF. CDR3 sequence (DNA): TGTGCCAGCAGCTTAAGGTCAGGGTCCTACAATGAGCAGTTCTTC.

The chain carries TRBV6-5 and TRBJ1-3; 7 bases are shared with TRBD1. Trimming took 6 bases from V and 4 from J; bases not matched to a gene: 9. The CDR3 extends over 15 amino acids. Germline V gene sequence: CDR1 MNHEY, CDR2 SVGAGI. The CDR3 protein is CASRRTGDDGNTIYF. In DNA form, the CDR3 reads TGTGCCAGCAGACGCACAGGGGATGACGGAAACACCATATATTTT.

CDR3 residues: CASSLELAGVGEQFF. The CDR3, as DNA: TGTGCCAGCAGCTTGGAACTAGCGGGAGTTGGTGAGCAGTTCTTC. This sequence joins TRBV5-4 and TRBJ2-1; 11 positions agree with TRBD2. The germline CDR1 and CDR2 sequences are SGHNT and YYREEE (reference sequence). There are 15 residues in the CDR3. With 0 bases clipped from V and 9 bases from J, the junction kept 5 bases outside the gene matches.

This rearrangement joins TRBV6-5 to TRBJ2-1, with TRBD2 identical over 7 bases. Germline V CDR1 and CDR2: MNHEY, SVGAGI. V was pared by 2 bases and J by 6 bases, with 7 bases of the junction left unmatched. CDR3 size: 15 residues. This CDR3 reads CASSYPPGGSNEQFF. The CDR3 DNA sequence: TGTGCCAGCAGTTACCCCCCGGGAGGCTCCAATGAGCAGTTCTTC.

V is TRBV7-8 and J is TRBJ1-2, with D unresolved. In germline, CDR1 is SGHVS, CDR2 FQNEAQ. Trimming removed 1 base from V and 5 bases from J, with 8 bases in between. This CDR3 is 13 amino acids long. Here the CDR3 reads CASSLGSGYGYTF. In DNA, the CDR3 is TGTGCCAGCAGCTTAGGCTCCGGGTATGGCTACACCTTC.

The chain has TRBV7-2 and TRBJ2-7; 7 bases map to TRBD2. Germline trimming cut 5 bases from V and 3 bases from J; bases unmatched to any gene: 10. In germline, CDR1 is SGHTA, CDR2 FQGNSA. This CDR3 has 15 amino acids. CDR3 nucleotides: TGTGCCAGCAGCCTGGGACCCACTAGCGTCTACGAGCAGTACTTC. It specifies CASSLGPTSVYEQYF.

The rearrangement joins TRBV6-1 to TRBJ2-3; TRBD2 is a possible D gene (5 bases). The germline V gene encodes CDR1 MNHNS and CDR2 SASEGT. The CDR3 loop spans 13 amino acids. Trimming took off 6 bases at V and 2 bases at J, with 9 bases between the two ends. The CDR3 DNA is TGTGCCAGCAGATCGGACTTCACAGATACGCAGTATTTT. This sequence encodes CASRSDFTDTQYF.

The chain has TRBV5-8 and TRBJ2-7; D might be TRBD2 (6 bases). The V end was cut by 0 bases, the J end by 2 bases, with 12 bases between. The germline gives CDR1 SGHTS, CDR2 YDEGEE. The CDR3 runs to 15 residues. In DNA form, the CDR3 reads TGTGCCAGCAGCTTGGCCGGGCGGGGAGCCTACGAGCAGTACTTC. Translating gives CASSLAGRGAYEQYF. Full variable domain (rest looked up from reference TRBV5-8 and TRBJ2-7): EAGVTQSPTHLIKTRGQQATLRCSPISGHTSVYWYQQALGLGLQFLLWYDEGEERNRGNFPPRFSGRQFPNYSSELNVNALELEDSALYLCASSLAGRGAYEQYFGPGTRLTVT.

The CDR3 nucleotides are TGTGCCCTATGGCGGGAGGCCGGCTATGGCTACACCTTC. This encodes CALWREAGYGYTF. V usage is TRBV7-2 and J usage is TRBJ1-2; no clear D. The V gene lost 11 bases and the J gene lost 4 bases, with 17 bases spanning the gap. The CDR3 runs 13 residues. In germline, CDR1 is SGHTA, CDR2 FQGNSA.

V and J are TRBV5-1 and TRBJ2-3, with a possible D match to TRBD2 (5 bases). Germline assignment: CDR1 SGHRS and CDR2 YFSETQ. Between the trimmed V and J ends, which lost 6 bases and 2 bases, there was a span of 7 bases. The CDR3 has 12 amino acids. DNA for the CDR3: TGCGCCAGCACGGGGTTCACAGATACGCAGTATTTT. Its protein product is CASTGFTDTQYF.

Regarding this clone: The same CDR3 can be traced to other DNA sequences in this sample. The chain is built from TRBV9 and TRBJ1-6; D is perhaps TRBD1 (5 bases). V lost 0 bases to trimming and J lost 9 bases, with 10 bases between them. Germline V gene sequence: CDR1 SGDLS, CDR2 YYNGEE. The CDR3 has 14 amino acids. CDR3 residues: CASSVGGSGSPLHF. The CDR3 nucleotides are TGTGCCAGCAGCGTAGGGGGCTCGGGTTCACCCCTCCACTTT.

This sequence joins TRBV9 and TRBJ2-1; 7 nucleotides line up with TRBD2. CDR1 is SGDLS and CDR2 is YYNGEE in the germline V gene. After removal of 3 bases from V and 7 bases from J, the junction contained 10 bases not matched to a gene. The CDR3 spans 15 residues. The CDR3 loop is CASSAAGWGGNEQFF. CDR3 DNA: TGTGCCAGCAGCGCCGCGGGGTGGGGAGGGAATGAGCAGTTCTTC.

This chain links TRBV5-6 with TRBJ2-5, with D tentatively TRBD1 (6 bases). CDR3 length equals 16 residues. Trimming took off 4 bases at V and 5 bases at J, with 21 bases between the two ends. The germline V gene has CDR1 SGHDT and CDR2 YYEEEE. The CDR3 is CASSPTGSGVFETQYF. CDR3 nucleotides: TGTGCCAGCAGCCCCACTGGGTCAGGGGTCTTTGAGACCCAGTACTTC.

The chain is built from TRBV2 and TRBJ2-7; the D gene is possibly TRBD1 (6 bases). The CDR3 totals 14 residues. Germline-derived CDR1 and CDR2 are SNHLY and FYNNEI. Trimming removed 4 bases at V and 0 bases at J, with 10 bases between. This CDR3 reads CASSGDTASYEQYF. Written as DNA, the CDR3 is TGTGCCAGCAGTGGGGACACAGCCTCCTACGAGCAGTACTTC.

With regard to this clone: The final CDR3 position lacks the conserved phenylalanine or tryptophan, pointing to a likely read error. Because the CDR3's place on the DNA is in doubt, the DNA is left out and the CDR3 is given as listed by TCRdb. V and J are TRBV10-3 and TRBJ2-3; no check of the table's D call, TRBD2, against the DNA was made. Germline assignment: CDR1 ENHRY and CDR2 SYGVKD. The CDR3 numbers 14 amino acids, ends counted. The CDR3 region is CAISPSVLAGEPQL.

The chain uses TRBV7-2 and TRBJ1-1; 9 bases align to TRBD1. The junction had 13 bases not matched to a gene; V was cut back by 1 base and J by 4 bases. This CDR3 is built from 18 residues. Germline V gene data show CDR1 as SGHTA and CDR2 as FQGNSA. CDR3 DNA: TGTGCCAGCAGCTTAGTTTGGGGACAGGGATCCTCCGGCACTGAAGCTTTCTTT. Residues: CASSLVWGQGSSGTEAFF. Full variable domain (outside the CDR3, taken from reference TRBV7-2 and TRBJ1-1): GAGVSQSPSNKVTEKGKDVELRCDPISGHTALYWYRQSLGQGLEFLIYFQGNSAPDKSGLPSDRFSAERTGGSVSTLTIQRTQQEDSAVYLCASSLVWGQGSSGTEAFFGQGTRLTVV.

The chain links TRBV19 to TRBJ2-2, with TRBD2 matching over 7 bases. V shed 5 bases, J shed 4 bases, and the junction held 10 bases outside the gene matches. The CDR3 sequence is 16 residues long. Looked up from germline, CDR1 is LNHDA and CDR2 is SQIVND (reference sequence). The CDR3 DNA follows: TGTGCCAGTAGTTCTCGACTAGCCCATCCCACCGGGGAGCTGTTTTTT. The encoded protein is CASSSRLAHPTGELFF.

This clone was counted only a few times. V gene TRBV19 combines with J gene TRBJ2-6; weak D call: TRBD1 (7 bases). Germline CDR1 and CDR2: LNHDA and SQIVND (reference sequence). The CDR3 totals 18 residues. Trimming stripped 3 bases from V and 0 bases from J, with 15 bases between. In DNA, the CDR3 is TGTGCCAGTAGTATCCAGGGGGGAAGGGACTCTGGGGCCAACGTCCTGACTTTC. The encoded protein is CASSIQGGRDSGANVLTF.

This clone was seen a single time. The rearrangement joins TRBV2 to TRBJ2-2; maybe TRBD1 (6 bases). V dropped 5 bases and J dropped 6 bases, with 10 bases sitting between them. Germline loops: CDR1 SNHLY, CDR2 FYNNEI. This CDR3 spans 13 amino acids. The CDR3: CASSRQDPGELFF. CDR3 DNA: TGTGCCAGCAGTAGACAGGATCCCGGGGAGCTGTTTTTT.

The gene calls are TRBV4-3 and TRBJ2-3; 7 nucleotides line up with TRBD2. The CDR3 loop spans 14 amino acids. The germline V gene has CDR1 LGHNA and CDR2 YSLEER. The ends lost 4 bases at V and 4 bases at J; junction bases unmatched: 5. DNA of the CDR3: TGCGCCAGCAGCCCCCGGGAGGTCGCAGATACGCAGTATTTT. Residues: CASSPREVADTQYF.

The chain employs TRBV4-1 and TRBJ2-5; D not resolved. The CDR3 extends over 16 amino acids. Between the trimmed V and J ends, which lost 1 base and 5 bases, there was a span of 17 bases. Germline assignment: CDR1 MGHRA and CDR2 YSYEKL. The CDR3 region has the DNA TGCGCCAGCAGCCAAGCGGCGTCGTGGGCTGAGGAGACCCAGTACTTC. Protein sequence: CASSQAASWAEETQYF.